These 24 T cell receptor beta chains were all obtained from the same sample, sequenced in a study of cytomegalovirus exposure and HLA in healthy donors. PCR amplification relied on 60 Vbeta primers (plus 13 Jbeta primers). The table came from immunoSEQ multiplex PCR; TCRdb's copy has only in-frame clones and leaves some out. The sample consists of tens of thousands of clones, more than 50% of them appearing once. The sample comprised PBMCs. The receptors were sampled from a woman between 40 and 50 years old in good health and CMV-seropositive.

This clone came up a few times. V usage is TRBV29-1 and J usage is TRBJ1-2, with D possibly matching TRBD1 (6 bases). Germline CDR1 reads SQVTM; CDR2 reads ANQGSEA. V lost 6 bases, J lost 7 bases, and 12 bases lay in between. There are 11 residues in the CDR3. The CDR3 spells CSVFGTFGYTF. The CDR3 DNA reads TGCAGCGTGTTCGGGACATTTGGCTACACCTTC.

This chain links TRBV9 with TRBJ2-5; D gene unclear. Germline CDR1 SGDLS, CDR2 YYNGEE. V lost 1 base, J lost 5 bases, and 9 bases lay in between. This CDR3 has 13 amino acids. CDR3 in amino acids: CASSVNVGETQYF. The CDR3 region has the DNA TGTGCCAGCAGCGTAAACGTCGGGGAGACCCAGTACTTC.

This clone was detected only a few times. The rearrangement links TRBV19 to TRBJ1-6; D is ambiguous. The CDR3 covers 18 residues. With 5 bases removed from V and 0 bases from J, the gap between germline ends came to 17 bases. CDR1 is LNHDA, CDR2 SQIVND, per germline (reference sequence). Written as DNA, the CDR3 is TGTGCCAGTAGTCAGGCCGGCAGAACCAGCTCCTATAATTCACCCCTCCACTTT. This sequence encodes CASSQAGRTSSYNSPLHF.

CDR3 amino acids: CASSLDFRTGKAGYTF. The DNA of the CDR3 is TGTGCCAGCAGCTTAGATTTCAGGACAGGGAAAGCTGGCTACACCTTC. The chain recombines TRBV7-2 with TRBJ1-2, with TRBD1 matching 8 bases. V dropped 1 base and J dropped 7; count of bases not matched to a gene: 11. The germline gives CDR1 SGHTA, CDR2 FQGNSA. This CDR3 comprises 16 residues.

This clone was seen a single time. This rearrangement joins TRBV23-1 to TRBJ1-1; 10 bases are shared with TRBD1. TRBV23-1 is placed among ORFs of uncertain function. The CDR3 spans 17 residues. Trimming at V came to 0 bases and at J to 5 bases, leaving 9 bases not matched to a gene. CDR3 sequence: CASSQSYPGQGKTEAFF. The DNA of the CDR3 is TGCGCCAGCAGTCAATCTTACCCGGGACAGGGGAAAACTGAAGCTTTCTTT.

This chain's CDR3 is CAWSARWGGEDQPQHF. DNA for the CDR3: TGTGCCTGGAGCGCCCGGTGGGGGGGGGAAGATCAGCCCCAGCATTTT. The chain links TRBV30 to TRBJ1-5; TRBD1 is a possible D gene (5 bases). The CDR3 extends over 16 amino acids. Per germline, CDR1 GTSNPN and CDR2 SVGIG (reference sequence). Trimming took 3 bases from V and 5 from J, leaving 20 bases between them.

As DNA, the CDR3 is TGTGCCAGCAGCTTAGGCAGGGTGGGGGGTGGCTACACCTTC. Translated, it gives CASSLGRVGGGYTF. This sequence joins TRBV7-2 and TRBJ1-2, with D maybe TRBD1 (5 bases). The CDR3 is 14 amino acids. Germline lookup yields CDR1 SGHTA and CDR2 FQGNSA. Trimming stripped 1 base from V and 7 bases from J, with 13 bases between.

The chain couples TRBV5-1 to TRBJ2-7; a weak D match, TRBD1 (5 bases). The V gene's germline CDR1 is SGHRS and CDR2 YFSETQ. The CDR3 is made up of 14 amino acids. Trimming removed 0 bases from V and 2 bases from J, with 9 bases in between. The CDR3 loop reads CASSLASRAYEQYF. CDR3 nucleotides: TGCGCCAGCAGCTTGGCCAGCAGGGCCTACGAGCAGTACTTC.

This chain connects TRBV20-1 to TRBJ1-3; D remains unclear. CDR1 is DFQATT, CDR2 SNEGSKA, per germline (reference sequence). The CDR3 loop spans 11 amino acids. The V end was cut by 2 bases, the J end by 3 bases, with 2 bases between. CDR3 bases: TGCAGTGCTAGATATGGAAACACCATATATTTT. Protein sequence: CSARYGNTIYF.

This clone was observed a handful of times. V and J are TRBV2 and TRBJ2-3; 7 nucleotides line up with TRBD1. The germline V gene encodes CDR1 SNHLY and CDR2 FYNNEI. V was pared by 6 bases and J by 2 bases, with 17 bases of the junction left unmatched. This CDR3 region has 18 residues. In nucleotides, the CDR3 is TGTGCCAGCAGCCATTCTCCTTTAGGGGGCTTATACACAGATACGCAGTATTTT. It translates to CASSHSPLGGLYTDTQYF.

The V call is TRBV5-4, the J call TRBJ2-1; 13 nucleotides line up with TRBD2. The CDR3 spans 16 residues. Trimming cost V 1 base and J 6 bases; bases outside gene matches: 4. Germline assignment: CDR1 SGHNT and CDR2 YYREEE (reference sequence). Here the CDR3 DNA reads TGTGCCAGCAGCTTGTGGGGGACTAGCGGGGTCAATGAGCAGTTCTTC. It yields the protein CASSLWGTSGVNEQFF.

There are a few counts of this clone. The chain is built from TRBV2 and TRBJ2-2; D might be TRBD1 (6 bases). Germline V gene data show CDR1 as SNHLY and CDR2 as FYNNEI. Trimming pared 5 bases from V and 4 bases from J, leaving 11 bases between. The CDR3 length is 14 residues. CDR3 residues: CASSFRGSTGELFF. The CDR3 nucleotides read TGTGCCAGCAGTTTCAGGGGTAGCACCGGGGAGCTGTTTTTT.

The J gene is TRBJ2-2, the V gene TRBV11-2; 8 bases line up with TRBD1. Germline assignment: CDR1 SGHAT and CDR2 FQNNGV. CDR3 length equals 15 residues. V was pared by 1 base and J by 5 bases, with 3 bases of the junction left unmatched. CDR3 loop: CASSLGTGRTGELFF. The CDR3 DNA is TGTGCCAGCAGCTTAGGGACAGGGAGAACCGGGGAGCTGTTTTTT.

The rearrangement uses TRBV4-3 and TRBJ2-1, with TRBD2 identical over 11 bases. CDR1 and CDR2 from the germline V gene are LGHNA and YSLEER. This CDR3 has 16 amino acids. V gave up 2 bases and J gave up 7 bases; unmatched junction bases: 7. CDR3 sequence: CASSQIAGGAGNEQFF. In nucleotides, the CDR3 is TGCGCCAGCAGCCAAATAGCGGGGGGGGCGGGAAATGAGCAGTTCTTC.

This clone was counted between two and nine times. This chain links TRBV10-2 with TRBJ1-2; 7 bases are shared with TRBD1. J gave up 8 bases and V 5 bases, and 5 bases lay outside the gene matches. The length of the CDR3 is 12 residues. Germline CDR1 WSHSY, CDR2 SAAADI. CDR3 loop: CASSNRGSGYTF. For the CDR3, the DNA is TGCGCCAGCAGTAACAGGGGTAGCGGCTACACCTTC.

The J gene is TRBJ1-5, the V gene TRBV2, with D hard to call. There are 13 residues in the CDR3. Germline loops: CDR1 SNHLY, CDR2 FYNNEI. V shed 6 bases and J shed 1 base, with 7 bases lying between them. CDR3 residues: CASSLQSNQPQHF. CDR3 bases: TGTGCCAGCAGCCTACAGAGCAATCAGCCCCAGCATTTT.

V usage is TRBV9 and J usage is TRBJ2-5; perhaps TRBD2 as D (5 bases). There are 14 residues in the CDR3. Germline values: CDR1 SGDLS, CDR2 YYNGEE. Trimming pared 0 bases from V and 2 bases from J, leaving 8 bases between. In DNA form, the CDR3 reads TGTGCCAGCAGCGTAGGGTCGGGACAAGAGACCCAGTACTTC. Encoded protein: CASSVGSGQETQYF. Supplemented by reference TRBV9 and TRBJ2-5, the full variable domain reads DSGVTQTPKHLITATGQRVTLRCSPRSGDLSVYWYQQSLDQGLQFLIQYYNGEERAKGNILERFSAQQFPDLHSELNLSSLELGDSALYFCASSVGSGQETQYFGPGTRLLVL.

The V call is TRBV6-5, the J call TRBJ1-2, with 7 bases aligning to TRBD1. V lost 6 bases to trimming and J lost 5 bases; unmatched junction nucleotides: 12. Germline CDR1 reads MNHEY; CDR2 reads SVGAGI. This CDR3 is 15 amino acids long. CDR3 amino acids: CASRTPGTASYGYTF. The DNA for the CDR3 is TGTGCCAGCAGAACCCCCGGGACAGCTTCTTATGGCTACACCTTC.

The J gene is TRBJ1-2, the V gene TRBV6-1; the D gene is possibly TRBD1 (6 bases). V lost 6 bases and J lost 2, with 13 bases in between. Per germline, CDR1 MNHNS and CDR2 SASEGT. CDR3 size: 14 residues. The CDR3 protein is CASRGQTVNYGYTF. CDR3 bases: TGTGCCAGCAGGGGACAAACCGTAAACTATGGCTACACCTTC.

The chain has TRBV25-1 and TRBJ2-2; 10 positions agree with TRBD2. This CDR3 spans 16 amino acids. Per the germline V gene, CDR1 is MGHDK and CDR2 is SYGVNS. The junction had 8 bases not matched to a gene; V was cut back by 6 bases and J by 4 bases. CDR3 sequence (DNA): TGTGCCAGCAGCTCGAGCGGGGGGGCGGCCACCGGGGAGCTGTTTTTT. Its protein is CASSSSGGAATGELFF.

This clone was picked up a small number of times. The chain recombines TRBV7-2 with TRBJ2-3; D is unclear. Trimming shortened V by 5 bases and J by 5 bases, and 17 bases separated the two germline ends. CDR1 and CDR2 from the germline V gene are SGHTA and FQGNSA. This CDR3 comprises 15 residues. CDR3 residues: CASSPRLPYRDTQYF. The CDR3 nucleotides are TGTGCCAGCAGCCCGAGACTTCCCTATAGAGATACGCAGTATTTT.

This rearrangement joins TRBV6-6 to TRBJ2-7; 7 bases agree with TRBD1. CDR3 length: 13 amino acids. Germline trimming cut 6 bases from V and 6 bases from J; bases unmatched to any gene: 8. Germline values: CDR1 MNHNY, CDR2 SVGAGI (reference sequence). CDR3 amino acids: CASRSDRRGEQYF. The CDR3 region has the DNA TGTGCCAGCAGATCGGACAGGAGAGGCGAGCAGTACTTC.

The rearrangement joins TRBV2 to TRBJ2-5, with 9 bases lining up with TRBD1. V trimming: 7 bases; J trimming: 7 bases; junction bases outside the gene matches: 7. The V gene's germline CDR1 is SNHLY and CDR2 FYNNEI. This CDR3 has 13 amino acids. The CDR3 region is CASTSTGGLTQYF. In DNA form, the CDR3 reads TGTGCCAGCACCTCGACAGGGGGATTGACCCAGTACTTC.

The CDR3 DNA is TGTGCCAGCAGGACACTAGCCTACGAGCAGTACTTC. Translated: CASRTLAYEQYF. The chain is built from TRBV2 and TRBJ2-7; the D gene is possibly TRBD2 (5 bases). The CDR3 totals 12 residues. Germline lookup yields CDR1 SNHLY and CDR2 FYNNEI. V gave up 6 bases and J gave up 2 bases, with 8 bases separating them.